This T cell receptor (beta chain) was recorded in a study of beta chain features in type 1 diabetes. Overall study results and limits: Junctions at VDJ sites from type 1 diabetes patients had fewer insertions and more deletions.

What was sequenced were expressed TCRB transcripts, since all of the isolated RNA had been reverse transcribed. Read counts averaged approximately 3.6 million for samples of naive, central memory and regulatory T cells. Using immunoSEQ multiplex PCR, the repertoire was profiled, and TCRdb retains in-frame clones only, with some absent. There are 360,000 or so clones in the sample; about 20% occur only once, and roughly 0.045% lies in the top ten. Averaging about 120 mL, one heparinised blood draw was given by each donor. As for this clone: Its target is not known.

Trimming took 0 bases from V and 2 from J; bases not matched to a gene: 2. This CDR3 spans 15 amino acids. Germline values: CDR1 MGHRA, CDR2 YSYEKL. The receptor was isolated from a woman under 30 in good health. Specimen: naive CD4+ T cells from blood. The V call is TRBV4-1, the J call TRBJ1-2; TRBD1 matches 8 bases. The CDR3 DNA is TGCGCCAGCAGCCAAGAGGGGACAGGAAACTATGGCTACACCTTC. The encoded protein is CASSQEGTGNYGYTF.